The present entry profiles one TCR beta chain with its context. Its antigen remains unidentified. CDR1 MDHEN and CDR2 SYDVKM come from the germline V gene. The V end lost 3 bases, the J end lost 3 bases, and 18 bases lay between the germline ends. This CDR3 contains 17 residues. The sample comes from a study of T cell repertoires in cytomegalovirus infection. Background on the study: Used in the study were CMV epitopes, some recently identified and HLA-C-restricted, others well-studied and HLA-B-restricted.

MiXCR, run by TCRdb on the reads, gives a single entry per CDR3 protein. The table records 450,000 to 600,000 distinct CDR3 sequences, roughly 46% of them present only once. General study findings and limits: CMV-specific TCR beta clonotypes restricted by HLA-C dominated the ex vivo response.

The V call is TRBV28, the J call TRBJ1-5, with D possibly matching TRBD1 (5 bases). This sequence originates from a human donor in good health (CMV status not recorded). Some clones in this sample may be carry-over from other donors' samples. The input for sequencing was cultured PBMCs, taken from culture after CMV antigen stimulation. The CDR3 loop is CASSFLEGRRDNQPQHF. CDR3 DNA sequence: TGTGCCAGCAGTTTCCTCGAGGGGCGTAGAGACAATCAGCCCCAGCATTTT.